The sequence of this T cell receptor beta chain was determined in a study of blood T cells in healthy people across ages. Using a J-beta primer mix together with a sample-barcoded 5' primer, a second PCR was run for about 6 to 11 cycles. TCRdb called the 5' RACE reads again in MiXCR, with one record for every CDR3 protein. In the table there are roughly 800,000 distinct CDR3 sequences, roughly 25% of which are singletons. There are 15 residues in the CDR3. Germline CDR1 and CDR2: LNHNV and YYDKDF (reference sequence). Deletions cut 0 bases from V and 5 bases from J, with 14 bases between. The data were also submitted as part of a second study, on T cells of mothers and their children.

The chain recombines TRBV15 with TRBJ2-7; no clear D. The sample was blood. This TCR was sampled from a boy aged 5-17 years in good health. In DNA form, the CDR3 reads TGTGCCACCAGCAGAGATCTGAAGGGTTCTGACGAGCAGTACTTC. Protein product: CATSRDLKGSDEQYF.